This TCR beta chain emerged from a study of blood T cell repertoires in COVID-19. Across the study: Acute-phase and convalescent COVID-19 samples originated in the United States, Italy and Spain. Sources were T cells, B-cell-depleted T cells, or PBMCs; the material itself was cDNA or gDNA.

In the authors' workflow: Amplification from reference gene primers served as the basis for estimated nucleated cell counts. Here immunoSEQ multiplex PCR was the method, and the copy in TCRdb shows in-frame clones only, minus some. V, J and clone size are taken as reported in that table, and D and trimming were inferred from the DNA itself. The sample has 45,000 to 60,000 clones, around four fifths seen once; the top ten hold roughly 5.8%. This CDR3 contains 14 residues. Germline V lookup: CDR1 LNHDA, CDR2 SQIVND (reference sequence). The germline V and J ends were trimmed by 5 bases and 1 base, with 10 bases remaining between them. Cohort allocation depended upon clinical history that participants reported.

The V gene is TRBV19, the J gene TRBJ2-3, with a tentative D call TRBD2 (5 bases). The sequence was collected from a woman aged 50 to 60 with acute COVID-19. Sequencing was carried out using PBMCs or T cells enriched from blood (not recorded which). The DNA for the CDR3 is TGTGCCAGTAGTGTCACCGGGGGCACAGATACGCAGTATTTT. It translates to CASSVTGGTDTQYF.